This TCR beta chain was captured in a study of T cells expressing NK-cell markers (dated by TCRdb to about 2020). At the level of the whole study: Seven or eight donors provided sorted CD3+CD56+NKG2C+, CD3+CD56+NKG2C- and CD3+CD56-NKG2C+ T-cell subsets, whose TCR beta-chain repertoires were profiled. Of the eight sequenced donors, seven were found to be HCMV-seropositive and one was found to be HCMV-seronegative. The study sequenced eight donors, all healthy volunteers chosen at random: three men and five women. Illumina HiSeq 2000/2500, MiSeq or NextSeq was used to sequence libraries as 2 x 150 bp reads.

About this clonotype itself: No cognate antigen has been identified for it.

A commercial ELISA kit detecting HCMV-specific IgG in serum was used to determine HCMV serostatus. Ficoll density gradient centrifugation was used to isolate peripheral blood mononuclear cells from blood. Counted from cysteine to phenylalanine, this CDR3 has 19 amino acids. Only the protein is available. These reads were obtained on an Illumina HiSeq 2000. 5'RACE template switching, by which a universal primer site and unique molecular identifiers were added, was used to make TCR beta cDNA libraries. Priming for cDNA synthesis came from the TCR beta constant segment, and two successive PCR amplification steps followed. In the paper's pipeline: MIGEC handled demultiplexing of the reads and grouping by UMI, while MiTCR was used to assemble and quantify clonotypes. To exclude erroneous sequences, any TCR cDNA sequence not supported by at least two reads was discarded. The tcR package was used for downstream repertoire analysis, and clonotypes were matched across fractions by CDR3 nucleotide sequence plus V segment. VDJmatch was used to annotate antigen specificity against VDJdb, with one amino acid substitution in CDR3 allowed. TCRdb reprocessed the reads and assigns one entry to each CDR3 protein sequence, leaving out DNA. The authors' filters were not applied to this entry. This sample's table lists 500,000 to 700,000 distinct CDR3 sequences. Approximately 3.6% of the sample is held by the ten biggest clonotypes.

What the research found in general, with its limitations: For several donors, the dominant CD3+CD56+NKG2C+ clonotypes were among the top 10 CD8+ clonotypes and accounted for roughly 1.0-8% of CD8+ T cells. Whether the expanded NKG2C-expressing T cell clones were specific for HCMV antigens remained unclear. Those dominant clonotypes were again the most abundant among CD3+CD56-NKG2C+ cells in a handful of donors, at about 25-60.1%.

Sequenced: blood T cells: a sorted CD56 or NKG2C T cell subset, CD4+ or CD8+ T cells, or bulk PBMC T cells (not recorded which). This clonotype originated in a young man in good health. Donor details come from another sample of the same person, matched by shared clones. The chain is assembled from TRBV12-3 or TRBV12-4 and TRBJ2-1; TCRdb names TRBD1, which stays unverified in the absence of DNA. The CDR3 region has the sequence CASRAGTGGGDMPYNEQFF.